This TCR beta chain was identified during a study of CD8+ T cells in alopecia areata. On this clone: The antigen is undetermined.

This CDR3 comprises 14 residues. From germline, CDR1 is SQVTM and CDR2 ANQGSEA. J lost 9 bases, V lost 7 bases, and 13 bases had no gene match. cDNA reverse transcribed from extracted RNA served as the sequencing template. The table came from immunoSEQ multiplex PCR; TCRdb's copy has only in-frame clones and leaves some out. This table holds 130,000 to 150,000 clones, more than 55% found once. The study, taken as a whole, reports: The study found higher clonality in lesional than normal scalp, especially in alopecia totalis/universalis. Clarity of TCR sharing across patients fell short of that in mice, possibly HLA-related.

The rearrangement uses TRBV29-1 and TRBJ2-1; 9 bases match TRBD2. Sequencing used CD8+ T cells sorted from blood. The clonotype originates from a human donor in good health. In DNA, the CDR3 is TGCAGCGCCGAGGGCGGGAGGGCCCGAGGTGAGCAGTTCTTC. Protein sequence: CSAEGGRARGEQFF.